This TCR beta chain was identified in a study of cytomegalovirus exposure and HLA in healthy donors. As for the study in general: Among roughly 180 million T cells, an earlier analysis found roughly 100 million unique TCR beta sequences.

Turning to this clone: Its specificity is unknown.

Trimming pared 4 bases from V and 10 bases from J, leaving 13 bases between. The CDR3 is 12 residues long. The germline gives CDR1 SGHDN, CDR2 FVKESK. This PCR relied on a set of 60 Vbeta primers and 13 Jbeta primers. The table came from immunoSEQ multiplex PCR; TCRdb's copy has only in-frame clones and leaves some out. The table includes approximately 160,000 clones, around 72% detected once. Overall study findings and caveats: The authors excluded some V segments, including TRBV6-2 and TRBV6-3, as indistinguishable.

The TCR comes from a woman in her forties or fifties in good health and CMV-seropositive. This rearrangement joins TRBV14 to TRBJ1-1; weak D call: TRBD1 (5 bases). The sample consisted of PBMCs. The CDR3 loop is CASSPGVGPAFF. The CDR3 nucleotides are TGTGCCAGCAGCCCGGGGGTAGGGCCAGCTTTCTTT.